This entry describes one TCR beta chain. From the 5' RACE reads, TCRdb called clonotypes with MiXCR, one entry per CDR3 protein. The table has a few hundred thousand distinct CDR3 sequences, approximately 16% seen once. Germline V gene data show CDR1 as ENHRY and CDR2 as SYGVKD. The CDR3 has 13 residues. Trimming removed 4 bases from V and 7 bases from J, with 13 bases in between. This sample is part of a study of identical twins. The data were also submitted as part of a second study, on yellow fever vaccine responses in identical twins.

This clonotype originated in a woman younger than 30 in good health. The gene calls are TRBV10-3 and TRBJ2-5; D gene unclear. The material sequenced was CD4+ T cells sorted from blood. The CDR3: CAISVVGSGTQYF. The CDR3 region has the DNA TGTGCCATCAGTGTTGTGGGCTCGGGGACCCAGTACTTC.